This T cell receptor (beta chain) was sequenced in a study of blood T cell repertoires in COVID-19 (dated by TCRdb to 2020 to 2022). Broadly, across the study: Samples from collaborators originated in the United States, Italy and Spain and spanned both the acute and convalescent phases of COVID-19. The prospective study material was composed of cDNA or gDNA derived from T cells, B-cell-depleted T cells, or PBMCs. Subjects who had been exposed to COVID-19, were actively infected with it, or had recovered from it provided the deeply sampled blood TCRbeta repertoires that made up the dataset. The repertoires were released in a freely available public database meant as a resource for research on the immune response to SARS-CoV-2. The samples were drawn from two sources: the first 160 participants of the ongoing ImmuneRACE study, and some 1,300 subjects contributed by 6 global collaborators. A de-identified subject ID, COVID-19 status, age in years and sex were almost always included in the sample metadata. Where HLA class I and class II types were available, the types were taken from metadata supplied by the sample provider, not from assay-based typing. Overall results and qualifications from the work: The amount of clinical and demographic metadata varied by source and participant and was provided uncurated.

Concerning this clone: What this receptor recognizes is not known. Base qualities are not at hand, and no much larger clone is one base apart.

The immunoSEQ Assay, a bias-controlled multiplex PCR, was used to amplify TCRbeta CDR3 regions from genomic DNA. The original methods were these. Within the assay, amplification of reference gene primers was used to estimate how many nucleated cells each sample contained. To quantify the absolute abundance of each unique TCRbeta CDR3 rearrangement, sequence reads were collapsed and filtered. Productive Simpson clonality was computed per sample as the square root of Simpson's diversity index over productive rearrangements. As stored in TCRdb, this immuneACCESS dataset retains in-frame rearrangements with V and J assigned. A fraction of the clones does not appear; measured against another copy, unresolved V genes explain less than half of the discrepancy, and the remainder lacks a known reason. D and trimming come from the DNA, and the V and J calls and clone size come from that table. Present in this sample are 130,000 or so clones, approximately 88% of which were seen just once. Jointly, the top ten make up about 10% of the sample.

The CDR3 covers 18 residues, taking in both the cysteine and the phenylalanine. Kept here is only the CDR3 DNA, which spans 54 bases and is read in frame from base 1. Collaborating institutions collected whole blood in K2EDTA tubes following their own protocols. For TCRbeta analysis, collaborators shipped samples in one of three forms: frozen whole blood, isolated PBMCs, or DNA extracted from either of those sample types. The rearranged segments are TRBV21-1 and TRBJ2-6; TRBD1 was called by the table and not checked on the DNA. TRBV21-1 is marked as a pseudogene. The specimen sequenced was peripheral blood. This clonotype was obtained from a man aged 60 to 75 with active or convalescent COVID-19. The CDR3 amino acid sequence is: CASTQGQHFPSGANVLTF. The sequenced DNA is TGTGCCAGTACCCAGGGACAACACTTTCCCTCTGGGGCCAACGTCCTGACTTTC.